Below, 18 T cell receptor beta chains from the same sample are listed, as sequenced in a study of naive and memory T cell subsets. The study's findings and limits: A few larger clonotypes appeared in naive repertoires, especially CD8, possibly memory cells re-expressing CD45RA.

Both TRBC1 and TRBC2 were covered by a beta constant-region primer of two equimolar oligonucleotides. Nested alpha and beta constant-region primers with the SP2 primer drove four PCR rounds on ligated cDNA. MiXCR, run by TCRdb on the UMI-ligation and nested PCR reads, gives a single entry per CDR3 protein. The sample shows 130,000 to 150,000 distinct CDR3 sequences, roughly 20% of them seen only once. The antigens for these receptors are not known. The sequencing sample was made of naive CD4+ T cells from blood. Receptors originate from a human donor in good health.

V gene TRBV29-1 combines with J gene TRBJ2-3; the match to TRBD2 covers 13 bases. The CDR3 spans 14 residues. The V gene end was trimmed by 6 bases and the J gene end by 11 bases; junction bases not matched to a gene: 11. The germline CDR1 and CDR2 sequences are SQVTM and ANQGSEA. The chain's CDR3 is CSVGGLAGAARQYF. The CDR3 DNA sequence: TGCAGCGTGGGTGGACTAGCGGGAGCCGCTAGGCAGTATTTT.

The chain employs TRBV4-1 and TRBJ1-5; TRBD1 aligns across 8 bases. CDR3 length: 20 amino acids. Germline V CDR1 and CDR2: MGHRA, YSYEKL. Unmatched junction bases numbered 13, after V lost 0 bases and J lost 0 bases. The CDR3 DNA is TGCGCCAGCAGCCAAGATCGGGTGGACAGGGCTTCTTATAGCAATCAGCCCCAGCATTTT. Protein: CASSQDRVDRASYSNQPQHF.

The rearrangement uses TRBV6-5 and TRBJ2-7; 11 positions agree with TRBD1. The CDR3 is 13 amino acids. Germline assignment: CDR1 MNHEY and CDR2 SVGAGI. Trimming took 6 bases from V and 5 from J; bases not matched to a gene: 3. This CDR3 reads CASRRTGGHEQYF. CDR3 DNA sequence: TGTGCCAGCAGACGGACAGGGGGCCACGAGCAGTACTTC.

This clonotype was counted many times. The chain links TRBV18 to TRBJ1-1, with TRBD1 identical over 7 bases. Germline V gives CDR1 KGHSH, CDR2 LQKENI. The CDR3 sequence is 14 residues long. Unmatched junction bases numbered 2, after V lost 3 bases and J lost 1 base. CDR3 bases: TGTGCCAGCTCACCGGGACAGACGAACACTGAAGCTTTCTTT. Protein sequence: CASSPGQTNTEAFF.

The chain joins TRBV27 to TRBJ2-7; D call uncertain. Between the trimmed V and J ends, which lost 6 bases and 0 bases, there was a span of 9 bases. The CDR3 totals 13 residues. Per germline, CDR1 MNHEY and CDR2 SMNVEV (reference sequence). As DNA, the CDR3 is TGTGCCAGCAGGCGGACGAGCTCCTACGAGCAGTACTTC. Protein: CASRRTSSYEQYF.

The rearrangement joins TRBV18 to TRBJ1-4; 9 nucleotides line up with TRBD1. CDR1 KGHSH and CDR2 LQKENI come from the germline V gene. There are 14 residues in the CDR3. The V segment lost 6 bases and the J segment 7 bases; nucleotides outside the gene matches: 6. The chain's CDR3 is CASSRTGDIEKLFF. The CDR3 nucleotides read TGTGCCAGCTCTCGGACAGGGGATATTGAAAAACTGTTTTTT.

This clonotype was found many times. CDR3 nucleotide sequence: TGTGCCAGCAGCTCTCATGGGAATCAGCCCCAGCATTTT. Protein sequence: CASSSHGNQPQHF. The chain is built from TRBV7-6 and TRBJ1-5, with D uncertain. Germline V gene data show CDR1 as SGHVS and CDR2 as FNYEAQ. This CDR3 comprises 13 residues. V lost 4 bases to trimming and J lost 4 bases, with 8 bases between them.

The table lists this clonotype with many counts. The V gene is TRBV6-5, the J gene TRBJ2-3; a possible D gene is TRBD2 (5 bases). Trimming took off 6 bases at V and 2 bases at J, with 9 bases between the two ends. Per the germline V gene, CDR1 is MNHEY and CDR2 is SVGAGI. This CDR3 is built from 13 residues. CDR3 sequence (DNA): TGTGCCAGCAGGCTAGCTCTCACAGATACGCAGTATTTT. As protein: CASRLALTDTQYF.

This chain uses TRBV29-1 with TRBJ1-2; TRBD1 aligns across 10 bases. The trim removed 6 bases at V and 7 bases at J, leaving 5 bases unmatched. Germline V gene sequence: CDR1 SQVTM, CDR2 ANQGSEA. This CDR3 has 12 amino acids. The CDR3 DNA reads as TGCAGCGTAGACAGGGGGCGAGGTGGCTACACCTTC. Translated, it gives CSVDRGRGGYTF.

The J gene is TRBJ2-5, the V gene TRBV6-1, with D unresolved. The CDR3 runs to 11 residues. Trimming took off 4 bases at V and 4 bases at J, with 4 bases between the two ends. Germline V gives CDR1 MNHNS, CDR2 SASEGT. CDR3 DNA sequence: TGTGCCAGCAGTGCGGCAGAGACCCAGTACTTC. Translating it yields CASSAAETQYF.

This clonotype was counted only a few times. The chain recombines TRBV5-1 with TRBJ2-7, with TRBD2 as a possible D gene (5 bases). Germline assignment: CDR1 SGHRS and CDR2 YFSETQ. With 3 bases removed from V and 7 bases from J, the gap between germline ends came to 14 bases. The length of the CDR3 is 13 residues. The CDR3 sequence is CASSYGEPLEQYF. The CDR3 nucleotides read TGCGCCAGCAGCTATGGGGAGCCCCTAGAGCAGTACTTC.

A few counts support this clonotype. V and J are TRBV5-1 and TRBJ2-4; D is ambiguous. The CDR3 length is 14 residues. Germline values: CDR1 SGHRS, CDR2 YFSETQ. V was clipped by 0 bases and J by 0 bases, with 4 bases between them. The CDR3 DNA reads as TGCGCCAGCAGCTTGGATCCAGCCAAAAACATTCAGTACTTC. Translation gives CASSLDPAKNIQYF. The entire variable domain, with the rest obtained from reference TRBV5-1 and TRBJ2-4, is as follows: KAGVTQTPRYLIKTRGQQVTLSCSPISGHRSVSWYQQTPGQGLQFLFEYFSETQRNKGNFPGRFSGRQFSNSRSEMNVSTLELGDSALYLCASSLDPAKNIQYFGAGTRLSVL.

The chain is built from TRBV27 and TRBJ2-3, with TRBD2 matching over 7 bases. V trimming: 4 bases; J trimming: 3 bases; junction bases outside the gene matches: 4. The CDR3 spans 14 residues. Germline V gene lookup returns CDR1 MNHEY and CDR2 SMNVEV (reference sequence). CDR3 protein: CASSSGEGTDTQYF. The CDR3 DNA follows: TGTGCCAGCAGTTCCGGGGAGGGAACAGATACGCAGTATTTT.

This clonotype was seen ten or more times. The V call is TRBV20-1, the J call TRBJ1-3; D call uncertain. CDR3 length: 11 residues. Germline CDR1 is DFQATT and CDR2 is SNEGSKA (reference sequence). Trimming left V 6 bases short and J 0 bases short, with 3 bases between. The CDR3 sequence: CSAFSGNTIYF. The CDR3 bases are TGCAGTGCGTTCTCTGGAAACACCATATATTTT.

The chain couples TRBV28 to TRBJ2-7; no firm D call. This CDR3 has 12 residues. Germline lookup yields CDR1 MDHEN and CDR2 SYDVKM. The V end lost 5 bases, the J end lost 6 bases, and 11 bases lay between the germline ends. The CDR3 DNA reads TGTGCCAGCAGTCCTAGGTGGCGCGAGCAGTACTTC. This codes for CASSPRWREQYF. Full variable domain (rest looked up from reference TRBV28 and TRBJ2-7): DVKVTQSSRYLVKRTGEKVFLECVQDMDHENMFWYRQDPGLGLRLIYFSYDVKMKEKGDIPEGYSVSREKKERFSLILESASTNQTSMYLCASSPRWREQYFGPGTRLTVT.

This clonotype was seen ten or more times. In nucleotides, the CDR3 is TGCAGTGCTCCGACTAGCGGGAGGGCAGATACGCAGTATTTT. It is translated as CSAPTSGRADTQYF. This sequence joins TRBV20-1 and TRBJ2-3; TRBD2 matches 14 bases. From germline, CDR1 is DFQATT and CDR2 SNEGSKA (reference sequence). This CDR3 region has 14 residues. V lost 5 bases, J lost 4 bases, and 2 bases stayed unmatched.

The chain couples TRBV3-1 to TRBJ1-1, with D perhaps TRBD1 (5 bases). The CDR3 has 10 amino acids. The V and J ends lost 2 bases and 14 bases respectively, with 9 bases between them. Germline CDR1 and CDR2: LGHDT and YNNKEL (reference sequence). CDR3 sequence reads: CASSQLDMFF. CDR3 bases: TGTGCCAGCAGCCAACTGGACATGTTCTTT. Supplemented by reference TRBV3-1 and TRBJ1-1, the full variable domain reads DTAVSQTPKYLVTQMGNDKSIKCEQNLGHDTMYWYKQDSKKFLKIMFSYNNKELIINETVPNRFSPKSPDKAHLNLHINSLELGDSAVYFCASSQLDMFFGQGTRLTVV.

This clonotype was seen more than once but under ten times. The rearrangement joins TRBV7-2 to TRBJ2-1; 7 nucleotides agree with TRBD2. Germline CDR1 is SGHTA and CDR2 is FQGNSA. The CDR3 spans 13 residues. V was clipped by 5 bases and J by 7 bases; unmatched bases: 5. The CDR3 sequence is CASSRPGGNEQFF. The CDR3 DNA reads TGTGCCAGCAGCAGACCCGGGGGGAATGAGCAGTTCTTC.